This TCR beta chain derives from a study of CD8 T cells in Susac syndrome. CDR3 length: 15 amino acids. CDR1 and CDR2 from the germline V gene are MNHNS and SASEGT. The V gene end was trimmed by 5 bases and the J gene end by 4 bases; junction bases not matched to a gene: 4. Random hexamers primed reverse transcription of about 0.45 to 1 ug RNA. The CDR3 of TCR beta was amplified by immunoSEQ multiplex PCR across 54 Vbeta and 13 Jbeta. A single record per CDR3 protein comes from TCRdb applying MiXCR to the immunoSEQ multiplex PCR reads. Of fewer than 350,000 distinct CDR3 sequences listed, 85% were seen once; the top ten hold 0.21%.

Material for sequencing was CD8+ T cells from PBMCs. This receptor was obtained from a human donor with multiple sclerosis. The chain recombines TRBV6-1 with TRBJ2-2; 10 nucleotides line up with TRBD2. The CDR3 region is CASSYIAGGTGELFF. The CDR3, as DNA: TGTGCCAGCAGTTACATAGCGGGAGGCACCGGGGAGCTGTTTTTT.